What follows are 22 T cell receptor beta chains derived from one specimen sequenced in a study of regulatory T cells in long-lasting Graves disease. Construction of the TCR beta libraries employed iRepertoire HTBI primers in conjunction with Arm-PCR of CDR3 regions. One entry per CDR3 protein results from TCRdb running MiXCR on the multiplex PCR reads. The sample holds 200,000 to 300,000 distinct CDR3 sequences, around 20% seen once. Indicated time point: newly diagnosed GD, antithyroid drugs for less than 3 months. RNA from PBMCs was the source of the TCR library. The specimen was peripheral blood mononuclear cells (PBMCs), collected at new diagnosis, from a patient treated with antithyroid drugs. The receptor source for this set is a female donor with Graves disease.

The table lists this clonotype with many counts. Mismatch with germline at one junction end may stem from a read error. The chain is built from TRBV7-2 and TRBJ2-1; D possibly corresponds to TRBD2 (6 bases). The CDR3 consists of 14 residues. The germline V gene has CDR1 SGHTA and CDR2 FQGNSA. The CDR3 nucleotides are TGCGCCAGCAGCTTCTCGGGGGCCTACAATGAGCAGTTCTTC. Its protein product is CASSFSGAYNEQFF.

Regarding this clonotype: Only one base separates this from a far larger clonotype, so it likely reflects a read error. The chain carries TRBV6-1 and TRBJ2-7; TRBD1 matches at 8 bases. The CDR3 loop spans 16 amino acids. Germline V gene lookup returns CDR1 MNHNS and CDR2 SASEGT. The V segment lost 5 bases and the J segment 7 bases; nucleotides outside the gene matches: 16. The CDR3 region has the DNA TGTGCCAGCAGTCTAACGGGACAGGCCCGGGACAATGAGCAGTACTTC. It translates to CASSLTGQARDNEQYF.

This clonotype was counted at least ten times. The genes are TRBV11-2 and TRBJ1-2; D may be TRBD1 (5 bases). The CDR3 totals 15 residues. V lost 0 bases and J 4 bases, leaving 12 bases between the germline ends. CDR1 is SGHAT and CDR2 is FQNNGV in the germline V gene. Written as DNA, the CDR3 is TGTGCCAGCAGCTTAGATACGAGGGGCCCCTATGGCTACACCTTC. Translated: CASSLDTRGPYGYTF.

J is TRBJ2-5 and V is TRBV2; D remains unclear. V lost 0 bases and J 4 bases, leaving 3 bases between the germline ends. Germline CDR1 reads SNHLY; CDR2 reads FYNNEI. The CDR3 extends over 12 amino acids. The CDR3 DNA sequence: TGTGCCAGCAGTGAAGCTGGAGAGACCCAGTACTTC. Translated, it gives CASSEAGETQYF.

By sample share, this clonotype is large. This rearrangement joins TRBV20-1 to TRBJ1-4; D gene uncertain. V was cut by 2 bases and J by 4 bases, with 5 bases left in between. CDR1 is DFQATT, CDR2 SNEGSKA, per germline (reference sequence). The CDR3 runs to 12 residues. In DNA form, the CDR3 reads TGCAGTGCTAGAAAGGGTAATGAAAAACTGTTTTTT. Translation: CSARKGNEKLFF.

The rearrangement uses TRBV19 and TRBJ1-5; D unresolved. Trimming took off 3 bases at V and 9 bases at J, with 15 bases between the two ends. The CDR3 is made up of 14 amino acids. Looked up from germline, CDR1 is LNHDA and CDR2 is SQIVND (reference sequence). The CDR3 DNA reads TGTGCCAGTAGTATGACGCTCCTTCCCGGGCCCCAGCATTTT. Its protein is CASSMTLLPGPQHF.

This clonotype was detected ten times or more. This chain uses TRBV4-1 with TRBJ1-1; no definite D call. V dropped 1 base and J dropped 7 bases, with 7 bases sitting between them. Per the germline V gene, CDR1 is MGHRA and CDR2 is YSYEKL. This CDR3 contains 12 residues. CDR3 in DNA: TGCGCCAGCAGCCAAGGCCGGAATGAAGCTTTCTTT. Its translation is CASSQGRNEAFF.

The genes are TRBV6-9 and TRBJ2-1; no clear D. The CDR3 is 14 residues long. Germline lookup yields CDR1 MNHGY and CDR2 SVAAGI. The V end was cut by 3 bases, the J end by 5 bases, with 11 bases between. This chain's CDR3 is CASSYSNGDNEQFF. As DNA, the CDR3 is TGTGCCAGCAGTTACTCGAATGGAGACAATGAGCAGTTCTTC.

As concerns this clonotype: A read error is the likely source, as a far larger clone sits one nucleotide away. CDR3 in amino acids: CASSSDLGGEQYF. DNA of the CDR3: TGTGCCAGCAGCTCAGATTTAGGGGGCGAGCAGTACTTC. The chain joins TRBV7-2 to TRBJ2-7; a weak D match, TRBD1 (6 bases). V lost 4 bases to trimming and J lost 6 bases, with 13 bases between them. This CDR3 is built from 13 residues. The germline V gene has CDR1 SGHTA and CDR2 FQGNSA.

This chain links TRBV7-2 with TRBJ2-1; TRBD2 matches 8 bases. The CDR3 runs 12 residues. Germline values: CDR1 SGHTA, CDR2 FQGNSA. The J segment lost 9 bases and the V segment lost 5 bases, leaving 3 bases of the junction unmatched. CDR3 in amino acids: CASSRRGGEQFF. CDR3 coding DNA: TGTGCCAGCAGCCGACGGGGGGGTGAGCAGTTCTTC.

V gene TRBV5-6 combines with J gene TRBJ2-7; D tentatively fits TRBD1 or TRBD2 (5 bases each). V lost 4 bases and J lost 7, with 18 bases in between. The CDR3 is 14 amino acids. The germline gives CDR1 SGHDT, CDR2 YYEEEE. The DNA for the CDR3 is TGTGCCAGCAGCCCGGGGCCGGGTTCTGGAGAGCAGTACTTC. This codes for CASSPGPGSGEQYF.

This clonotype has ten or more counts. The chain links TRBV6-2 or TRBV6-3 to TRBJ2-3; no clear D. V was trimmed by 2 bases and J by 3 bases, leaving 12 bases between them. CDR1 is MNHEY and CDR2 is SVGEGT in the germline V gene. The CDR3 has 15 residues. The CDR3 sequence is CASSYMGIGTDTQYF. The DNA of the CDR3 is TGTGCCAGCAGTTACATGGGTATCGGGACAGATACGCAGTATTTT.

This clonotype was detected only a few times. The chain couples TRBV10-3 to TRBJ1-1; TRBD1 agrees at 8 bases. Germline V lookup: CDR1 ENHRY, CDR2 SYGVKD. The J segment lost 4 bases and the V segment lost 4 bases, leaving 5 bases of the junction unmatched. This CDR3 is built from 14 residues. The CDR3 reads CAISAQGAITEAFF. CDR3 nucleotides: TGTGCCATCAGTGCCCAGGGGGCGATCACTGAAGCTTTCTTT.

This clonotype was counted ten times or more. V usage is TRBV20-1 and J usage is TRBJ2-7, with 12 bases aligning to TRBD1. Germline CDR1 DFQATT, CDR2 SNEGSKA (reference sequence). The CDR3 contains 14 residues. With V trimmed by 5 bases and J by 6 bases, 8 bases remained unmatched. The chain's CDR3 is CSAARGQGASEQYF. CDR3 coding DNA: TGCAGTGCTGCGCGGGGACAGGGGGCTAGCGAGCAGTACTTC.

With respect to this clonotype: A read error is likely here: a far larger clone is one base away. The genes are TRBV7-8 and TRBJ2-3; D possibly corresponds to TRBD2 (5 bases). The CDR3 contains 13 residues. Germline lookup yields CDR1 SGHVS and CDR2 FQNEAQ. The CDR3 spells CASSYALADAQYF. The DNA of the CDR3 is TGTGCCAGCAGCTACGCCCTAGCAGATGCGCAGTATTTT.

This clonotype came up many times. This chain joins TRBV2 and TRBJ1-1; D not resolved. The CDR3 runs to 12 residues. Germline assignment: CDR1 SNHLY and CDR2 FYNNEI. Trimming stripped 3 bases from V and 10 bases from J, with 12 bases between. This chain's CDR3 is CASSESQRGAFF. As DNA, the CDR3 is TGTGCCAGCAGTGAGTCACAGCGTGGAGCTTTCTTT.

In the case of this clonotype: A far larger clone lies a single base away; this is likely a read error. Without the conserved terminal phenylalanine or tryptophan, this CDR3 likely stems from a read error. V and J are TRBV11-3 and TRBJ2-3, with 8 bases identical to TRBD1. The DNA end lines up better with TRBJ1-1; the J call may be wrong. Germline V gene data show CDR1 as SGHNT and CDR2 as YENEEA. The CDR3 contains 16 residues. CDR3 residues: CASSPGGQGPNTEAFL. CDR3 nucleotide sequence: TGTGCCAGCAGCCCTGGAGGACAGGGCCCGAACACTGAAGCTTTCCTT.

Points on this clonotype: This likely stems from a read error, as it lies one base from a far larger clone. This chain uses TRBV6-5 with TRBJ2-7, with TRBD1 as a possible D gene (6 bases). The CDR3 totals 16 residues. V was shortened by 4 bases and J by 2 bases, with 18 bases between the two germline ends. Per the germline V gene, CDR1 is MNHEY and CDR2 is SVGAGI. This chain's CDR3 is CASSFPRTEPTYEQYF. Here the CDR3 DNA reads TGTGCCAGCAGTTTCCCCCGGACAGAGCCCACCTACGAGCAGTACTTC.

This clonotype was detected many times. V gene TRBV7-2 combines with J gene TRBJ2-7; TRBD2 aligns across 10 bases. The junction had 5 bases not matched to a gene; V was cut back by 1 base and J by 2 bases. The germline CDR1 and CDR2 sequences are SGHTA and FQGNSA. The CDR3 has 16 residues. CDR3 DNA sequence: TGTGCCAGCAGCTTAGTGTCTAGCGGGGGACCCTACGAGCAGTACTTC. Amino acid sequence: CASSLVSSGGPYEQYF.

The chain joins TRBV5-1 to TRBJ2-1; D unresolved. The CDR3 spans 12 residues. In germline, CDR1 is SGHRS, CDR2 YFSETQ. Trimming cost V 4 bases and J 9 bases, with 11 bases left between them. CDR3 in amino acids: CASSDEDGEQFF. The CDR3 DNA reads TGCGCCAGCAGCGACGAGGACGGTGAGCAGTTCTTC.

This clonotype was counted a single time. This chain joins TRBV14 and TRBJ1-1, with 7 bases that match TRBD1. The CDR3 runs to 13 residues. V shed 6 bases and J 4 bases; nucleotides not matched to a gene: 5. CDR1 is SGHDN, CDR2 FVKESK, per germline. DNA of the CDR3: TGTGCCAGCAGGGCAGGGGGGAGCACTGAAGCTTTCTTT. Its protein is CASRAGGSTEAFF.

This rearrangement joins TRBV7-8 to TRBJ2-7, with 9 bases matching TRBD1. CDR3 length: 13 amino acids. Germline assignment: CDR1 SGHVS and CDR2 FQNEAQ. V lost 6 bases and J lost 1; bases outside the gene matches: 1. The CDR3 loop is CASRTGGSYEQYF. The CDR3 DNA reads as TGTGCCAGCAGGACAGGGGGTTCCTACGAGCAGTACTTC. Supplemented by reference TRBV7-8 and TRBJ2-7, the full variable domain reads GAGVSQSPRYKVAKRGQDVALRCDPISGHVSLFWYQQALGQGPEFLTYFQNEAQLDKSGLPSDRFFAERPEGSVSTLKIQRTQQEDSAVYLCASRTGGSYEQYFGPGTRLTVT.